The sequence of this T cell receptor beta chain was determined in a study of T cells in Graves' hyperthyroidism and ophthalmopathy. What was amplified from RNA transcripts were TCR beta CDR3 regions. First-round RT-PCR with HTBI primers amplified the TCR CDR3 region. TCRdb ran MiXCR on the multiplex PCR reads and lists one entry per CDR3 protein. Of approximately 490,000 distinct CDR3 sequences detected, approximately 23% appear once; the ten largest clones hold around 54%. Trimming removed 8 bases from V and 0 bases from J, with 8 bases in between. Germline V lookup: CDR1 MNHEY, CDR2 SVGEGT. This CDR3 spans 14 amino acids.

Sequencing was done on a sample of blood. The chain has TRBV6-2 or TRBV6-3 and TRBJ1-6, with D possibly matching TRBD1 (6 bases). The sequence was collected from a woman aged 70-85 years with Graves' ophthalmopathy. DNA of the CDR3: TGTGCCAGCCGCAGGGGCTCCTATAATTCACCCCTCCACTTT. It is translated as CASRRGSYNSPLHF.